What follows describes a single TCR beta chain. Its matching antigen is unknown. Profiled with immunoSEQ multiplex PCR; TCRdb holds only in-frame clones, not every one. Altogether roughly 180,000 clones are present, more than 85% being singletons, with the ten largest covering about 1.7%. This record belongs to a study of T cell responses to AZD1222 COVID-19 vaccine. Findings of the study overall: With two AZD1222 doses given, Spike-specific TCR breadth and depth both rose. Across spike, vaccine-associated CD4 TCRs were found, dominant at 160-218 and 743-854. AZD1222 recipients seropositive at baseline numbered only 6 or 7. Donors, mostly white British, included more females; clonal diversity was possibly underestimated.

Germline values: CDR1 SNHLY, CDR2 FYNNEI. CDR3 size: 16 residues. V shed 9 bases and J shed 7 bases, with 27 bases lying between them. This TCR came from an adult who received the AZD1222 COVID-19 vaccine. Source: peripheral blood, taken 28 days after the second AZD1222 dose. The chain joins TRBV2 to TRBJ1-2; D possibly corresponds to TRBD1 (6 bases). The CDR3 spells CASFTIELRGARGYTF. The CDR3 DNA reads TGTGCCAGTTTCACGATCGAGTTGAGGGGGGCGCGTGGCTACACCTTC.